This record concerns one TCR beta chain sequence. The CDR3 totals 13 residues. The germline CDR1 and CDR2 sequences are SGHDT and YYEEEE. V was shortened by 4 bases and J by 10 bases, with 15 bases between the two germline ends. Repertoires were generated with immunoSEQ multiplex PCR, while TCRdb's copy carries only in-frame clones and drops some. The sample includes approximately 97,000 clones, roughly nine tenths of them seen just once. The data are from a study of blood T cell repertoires in COVID-19. Study background: The analysed material was cDNA or gDNA that came from T cells, B-cell-depleted T cells, or PBMCs.

The TCR comes from a man aged 45 to 65 with active COVID-19. Material: peripheral blood. This chain joins TRBV5-6 and TRBJ2-1, with D possibly being TRBD1 (6 bases). The CDR3 loop reads CASSPQGHTEQFF. The CDR3 region has the DNA TGTGCCAGCAGCCCTCAGGGACATACGGAGCAGTTCTTC.